Shown below are 23 T cell receptor beta chains from a single sample sequenced in a study of T cell responses to AZD1222 COVID-19 vaccine. Here immunoSEQ multiplex PCR was the method, and the copy in TCRdb shows in-frame clones only, minus some. The sample lists about 140,000 clones, 90% to 95% occurring once. Sequencing used peripheral blood, obtained 28 days after the second AZD1222 dose. The source is an adult who received the AZD1222 COVID-19 vaccine.

V usage is TRBV19 and J usage is TRBJ2-3, with D hard to call. This CDR3 contains 14 residues. Looked up from germline, CDR1 is LNHDA and CDR2 is SQIVND (reference sequence). V was trimmed by 7 bases and J by 0 bases, leaving 11 bases between them. In DNA form, the CDR3 reads TGTGCCAGTAAATTGGAACTAAGCACAGATACGCAGTATTTT. Encoded protein: CASKLELSTDTQYF.

The chain links TRBV5-5 to TRBJ2-5; 14 positions match TRBD2. This CDR3 comprises 15 residues. Germline values: CDR1 SGHKS, CDR2 YYEKEE (reference sequence). V lost 4 bases and J lost 5; bases outside the gene matches: 4. In DNA, the CDR3 is TGTGCCAGCAGCCAAGGGACTAGCGGGAGCGAGACCCAGTACTTC. This encodes CASSQGTSGSETQYF. Looking up the rest from reference TRBV5-5 and TRBJ2-5 gives the full variable domain: DAGVTQSPTHLIKTRGQQVTLRCSPISGHKSVSWYQQVLGQGPQFIFQYYEKEERGRGNFPDRFSARQFPNYSSELNVNALLLGDSALYLCASSQGTSGSETQYFGPGTRLLVL.

The chain couples TRBV23-1 to TRBJ1-5, with D unresolved. TRBV23-1 is an open reading frame, and its role is uncertain. The V end lost 0 bases, the J end lost 3 bases, and 12 bases lay between the germline ends. The CDR3 totals 16 residues. The DNA of the CDR3 is TGCGCCAGCAGTCAATCTTGGGGAAACGTCAATCAGCCCCAGCATTTT. Its protein is CASSQSWGNVNQPQHF.

The rearrangement links TRBV6-5 to TRBJ1-3; D gene ambiguous. Germline CDR1 is MNHEY and CDR2 is SVGAGI. The CDR3 spans 15 residues. V was cut by 10 bases and J by 0 bases, with 16 bases left in between. This CDR3 is CATYQNGISGNTIYF. The DNA of the CDR3 is TGTGCCACCTACCAGAACGGAATCTCTGGAAACACCATATATTTT.

Here the CDR3 DNA reads TGTGCCAGCAGCTTAGCGCGGGTAGCCACTAGCTCCTACAATGAGCAGTTCTTC. This codes for CASSLARVATSSYNEQFF. The chain has TRBV7-2 and TRBJ2-1, with D maybe TRBD2 (5 bases). Germline V lookup: CDR1 SGHTA, CDR2 FQGNSA. The CDR3 consists of 18 residues. The germline V and J ends were trimmed by 0 bases and 0 bases, with 15 bases remaining between them.

J is TRBJ1-1 and V is TRBV15; D ambiguous. This CDR3 spans 15 amino acids. The germline CDR1 and CDR2 sequences are LNHNV and YYDKDF (reference sequence). V gave up 0 bases and J gave up 1 base, with 9 bases separating them. CDR3: CATSRDRRGNTEAFF. The CDR3 DNA reads TGTGCCACCAGCAGAGATCGTCGCGGGAACACTGAAGCTTTCTTT.

The chain couples TRBV14 to TRBJ1-5; 9 bases are shared with TRBD1. The CDR3 is 17 amino acids. With 0 bases clipped from V and 0 bases from J, the junction kept 3 bases outside the gene matches. Germline CDR1 SGHDN, CDR2 FVKESK. The DNA of the CDR3 is TGTGCCAGCAGCCAAGAACGGACAGGGGATAGCAATCAGCCCCAGCATTTT. Its translation is CASSQERTGDSNQPQHF.

This clone is a singleton in its sample. The chain links TRBV19 to TRBJ2-2, with a possible D match to TRBD1 (5 bases). There are 14 residues in the CDR3. Germline CDR1 is LNHDA and CDR2 is SQIVND (reference sequence). The ends were cut back, 5 bases at V and 1 base at J, with 8 bases in the middle. The DNA of the CDR3 is TGTGCCAGTAGTTTTACAGGGAACACCGGGGAGCTGTTTTTT. Residues: CASSFTGNTGELFF.

The genes are TRBV28 and TRBJ1-2; D uncertain. Germline values: CDR1 MDHEN, CDR2 SYDVKM. Trimming pared 5 bases from V and 6 bases from J, leaving 13 bases between. This CDR3 spans 13 amino acids. The CDR3 DNA reads as TGTGCCAGCAGTGGCCGGGAACGGGATGGCTACACCTTC. Translating it yields CASSGRERDGYTF.

The chain uses TRBV7-2 and TRBJ2-2; a possible D gene is TRBD2 (6 bases). Germline values: CDR1 SGHTA, CDR2 FQGNSA. This CDR3 spans 15 amino acids. The V end was cut by 5 bases, the J end by 1 base, with 11 bases between. CDR3 bases: TGTGCCAGCAGCCCCATGGGAGGGAACACCGGGGAGCTGTTTTTT. It translates to CASSPMGGNTGELFF. The whole variable domain, filled in from reference TRBV7-2 and TRBJ2-2, reads GAGVSQSPSNKVTEKGKDVELRCDPISGHTALYWYRQSLGQGLEFLIYFQGNSAPDKSGLPSDRFSAERTGGSVSTLTIQRTQQEDSAVYLCASSPMGGNTGELFFGEGSRLTVL.

Written as DNA, the CDR3 is TGTGCCAGCAGTTTAGGGGGGATAGAGACCCAGTACTTC. It codes for CASSLGGIETQYF. This rearrangement joins TRBV28 to TRBJ2-5; D possibly corresponds to TRBD2 (6 bases). Trimming pared 2 bases from V and 4 bases from J, leaving 8 bases between. The V gene's germline CDR1 is MDHEN and CDR2 SYDVKM. The CDR3 length is 13 residues.

The chain has TRBV28 and TRBJ1-1; 9 bases line up with TRBD1. This CDR3 has 14 residues. J gave up 5 bases and V 2 bases, and 3 bases lay outside the gene matches. Germline V gene sequence: CDR1 MDHEN, CDR2 SYDVKM. CDR3 in amino acids: CASSLDRGWTEAFF. CDR3 in DNA: TGTGCCAGCAGTTTAGACAGGGGGTGGACTGAAGCTTTCTTT.

V is TRBV5-1 and J is TRBJ1-1; TRBD1 matches 10 bases. Germline values: CDR1 SGHRS, CDR2 YFSETQ. V gave up 4 bases and J gave up 5 bases; unmatched junction bases: 8. This CDR3 is built from 15 residues. The CDR3 nucleotides read TGCGCCAGCAGCCCGTCGACAGGGGGCCGGACTGAAGCTTTCTTT. It encodes CASSPSTGGRTEAFF.

The chain links TRBV27 to TRBJ1-5; possibly TRBD1 for D (5 bases). Trimming shortened V by 6 bases and J by 7 bases, and 13 bases separated the two germline ends. CDR1 is MNHEY, CDR2 SMNVEV, per germline (reference sequence). This CDR3 has 13 residues. The CDR3 sequence: CASRDGGDQPQHF. The CDR3 DNA follows: TGTGCCAGCAGAGACGGGGGGGACCAGCCCCAGCATTTT.

The V call is TRBV5-5, the J call TRBJ2-1; 8 bases fit TRBD2. CDR1 and CDR2 from the germline V gene are SGHKS and YYEKEE (reference sequence). The CDR3 spans 14 residues. V dropped 1 base and J dropped 4; count of bases not matched to a gene: 1. This CDR3 reads CASSLTGGYNEQFF. The CDR3 bases are TGTGCCAGCAGCTTGACGGGAGGGTACAATGAGCAGTTCTTC.

Remarks on this clone: At one end, the junction sequence differs from germline, possibly due to a read error. This chain uses TRBV7-2 with TRBJ2-5; 9 nucleotides align to TRBD1. CDR1 and CDR2 (germline): SGHTA, FQGNSA. The CDR3 spans 14 residues. The CDR3 nucleotides are TGTGCCAGCAGCGTAGCGACAGGGGGGGCTTCAAAGTACTTC. This sequence encodes CASSVATGGASKYF.

This clone was counted once. The genes are TRBV18 and TRBJ2-6, with 7 nucleotides matching TRBD1. Germline values: CDR1 KGHSH, CDR2 LQKENI. Trimming took 3 bases from V and 4 from J; bases not matched to a gene: 3. This CDR3 has 15 amino acids. The CDR3 reads CASSPTGQGANVLTF. CDR3 DNA sequence: TGTGCCAGCTCACCGACAGGGCAGGGGGCCAACGTCCTGACTTTC.

This rearrangement joins TRBV6-5 to TRBJ2-7, with TRBD2 identical over 11 bases. Germline V gene data show CDR1 as MNHEY and CDR2 as SVGAGI. V was pared by 0 bases and J by 3 bases, with 4 bases of the junction left unmatched. The CDR3 loop spans 16 amino acids. The CDR3 spells CASSYSGTSGFYEQYF. The CDR3 coding sequence is TGTGCCAGCAGTTACTCCGGGACTAGCGGTTTCTACGAGCAGTACTTC.

The chain employs TRBV19 and TRBJ1-5; TRBD1 might be the D (6 bases). Germline lookup yields CDR1 LNHDA and CDR2 SQIVND (reference sequence). The CDR3 consists of 14 residues. Trimming stripped 10 bases from V and 1 base from J, with 14 bases between. CDR3 nucleotide sequence: TGTGCCACCGGGGGGGGGCCAAGCAATCAGCCCCAGCATTTT. Translation: CATGGGPSNQPQHF.

The V and J genes are TRBV28 and TRBJ1-6; D is undetermined. V was clipped by 7 bases and J by 6 bases, with 10 bases between them. CDR3 length: 13 residues. Germline V gene lookup returns CDR1 MDHEN and CDR2 SYDVKM. The CDR3 sequence is CASTGQPNSPLHF. In DNA form, the CDR3 reads TGTGCCAGCACCGGGCAGCCTAATTCACCCCTCCACTTT.

The J gene is TRBJ1-1, the V gene TRBV7-9, with TRBD1 matching over 7 bases. J was trimmed by 5 bases and V by 0 bases; bases with no gene match: 3. There are 14 residues in the CDR3. The germline gives CDR1 SEHNR, CDR2 FQNEAQ (reference sequence). CDR3 loop: CASSLAAGGTEAFF. DNA for the CDR3: TGTGCCAGCAGCTTAGCGGCAGGGGGGACTGAAGCTTTCTTT.

The V call is TRBV28, the J call TRBJ1-5; a weak D match, TRBD1 (5 bases). V gave up 10 bases and J gave up 6 bases, with 19 bases separating them. CDR3 length: 14 residues. Germline-derived CDR1 and CDR2 are MDHEN and SYDVKM. Here the CDR3 DNA reads TGTGCCACTTACGGGGCTTCATATCCTCAGCCCCAGCATTTT. It specifies CATYGASYPQPQHF. Combining the CDR3 with reference TRBV28 and TRBJ1-5 gives the whole variable domain DVKVTQSSRYLVKRTGEKVFLECVQDMDHENMFWYRQDPGLGLRLIYFSYDVKMKEKGDIPEGYSVSREKKERFSLILESASTNQTSMYLCATYGASYPQPQHFGDGTRLSIL.

The chain is built from TRBV2 and TRBJ1-1; D might be TRBD1 (5 bases). With 5 bases removed from V and 5 bases from J, the gap between germline ends came to 15 bases. Germline CDR1 SNHLY, CDR2 FYNNEI. The CDR3 sequence is 14 residues long. CDR3 sequence: CASSREGLRTEAFF. For the CDR3, the DNA is TGTGCCAGCAGTAGAGAGGGGCTGAGGACTGAAGCTTTCTTT.